This TCR beta chain was sequenced for a study of T-cell reconstitution after alpha-beta-depleted transplantation in children. The library targeted TCRbeta and was prepared with unique molecular identifiers. TCRdb re-analysed the PCR reads in MiXCR, keeping a single row per CDR3 protein. Counted here are about 270,000 distinct CDR3 sequences, nearly 10% occurring once; the ten biggest clones make up 10%. This clonotype was seen more than once but under ten times. This sample comprised PBMCs from the stem cell graft donor, obtained from the stem cell graft. The TCR originated in a human donor who donated a stem cell graft to a child with SCID.

CDR3 residues: CATMGPTVYQETQYF. The CDR3 nucleotides read TGTGCCACCATGGGACCGACAGTATACCAAGAGACCCAGTACTTC. The chain combines TRBV7-9 with TRBJ2-5; the D gene could be TRBD1 or TRBD2 (5 bases each). The CDR3 sequence is 15 residues long. V was clipped by 10 bases and J by 0 bases, with 18 bases between them. Per the germline V gene, CDR1 is SEHNR and CDR2 is FQNEAQ (reference sequence).